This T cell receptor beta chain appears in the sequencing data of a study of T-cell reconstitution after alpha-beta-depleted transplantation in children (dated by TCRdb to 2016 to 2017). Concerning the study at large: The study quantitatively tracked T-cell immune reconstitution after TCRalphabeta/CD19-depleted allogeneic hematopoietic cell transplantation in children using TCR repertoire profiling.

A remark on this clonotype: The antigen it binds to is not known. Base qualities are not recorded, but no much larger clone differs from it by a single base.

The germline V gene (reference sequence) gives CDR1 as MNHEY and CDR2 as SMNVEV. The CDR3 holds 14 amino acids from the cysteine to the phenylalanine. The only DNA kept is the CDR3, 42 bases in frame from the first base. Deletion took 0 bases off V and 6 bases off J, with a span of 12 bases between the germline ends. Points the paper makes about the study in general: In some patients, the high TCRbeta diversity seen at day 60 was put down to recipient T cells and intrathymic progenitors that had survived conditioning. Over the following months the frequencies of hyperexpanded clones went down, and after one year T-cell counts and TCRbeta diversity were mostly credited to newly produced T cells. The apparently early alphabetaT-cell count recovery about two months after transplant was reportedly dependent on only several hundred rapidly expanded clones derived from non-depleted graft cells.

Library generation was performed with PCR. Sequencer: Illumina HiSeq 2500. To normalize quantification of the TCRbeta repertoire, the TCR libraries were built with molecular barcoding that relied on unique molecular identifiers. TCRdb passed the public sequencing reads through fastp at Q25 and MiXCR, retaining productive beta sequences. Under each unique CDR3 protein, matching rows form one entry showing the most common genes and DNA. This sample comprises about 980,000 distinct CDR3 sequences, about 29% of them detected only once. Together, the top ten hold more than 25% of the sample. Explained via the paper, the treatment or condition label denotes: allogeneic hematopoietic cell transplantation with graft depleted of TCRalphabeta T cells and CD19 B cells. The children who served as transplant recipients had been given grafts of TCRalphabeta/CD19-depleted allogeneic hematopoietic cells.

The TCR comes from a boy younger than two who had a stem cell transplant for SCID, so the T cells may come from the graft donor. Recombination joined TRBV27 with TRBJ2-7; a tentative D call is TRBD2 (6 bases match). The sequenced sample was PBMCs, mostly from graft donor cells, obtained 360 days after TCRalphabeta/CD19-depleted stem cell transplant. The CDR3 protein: CASSLSGGNREQYF. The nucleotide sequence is TGTGCCAGCAGTTTATCTGGGGGGAACCGCGAGCAGTACTTC.